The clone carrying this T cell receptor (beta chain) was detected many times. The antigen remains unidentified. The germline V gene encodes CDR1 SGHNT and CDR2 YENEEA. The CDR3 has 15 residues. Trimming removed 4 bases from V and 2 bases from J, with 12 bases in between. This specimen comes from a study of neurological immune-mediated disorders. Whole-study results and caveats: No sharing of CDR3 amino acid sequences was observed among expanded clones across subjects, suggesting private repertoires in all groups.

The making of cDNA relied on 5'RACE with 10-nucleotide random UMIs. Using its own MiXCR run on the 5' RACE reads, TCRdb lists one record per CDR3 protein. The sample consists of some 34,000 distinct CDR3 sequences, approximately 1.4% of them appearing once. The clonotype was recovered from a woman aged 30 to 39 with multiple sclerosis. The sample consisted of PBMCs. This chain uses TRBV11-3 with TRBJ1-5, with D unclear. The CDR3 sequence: CASSSSSGRNQPQHF. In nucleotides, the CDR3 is TGTGCCAGCAGCTCGAGTTCGGGTCGCAATCAGCCCCAGCATTTT.